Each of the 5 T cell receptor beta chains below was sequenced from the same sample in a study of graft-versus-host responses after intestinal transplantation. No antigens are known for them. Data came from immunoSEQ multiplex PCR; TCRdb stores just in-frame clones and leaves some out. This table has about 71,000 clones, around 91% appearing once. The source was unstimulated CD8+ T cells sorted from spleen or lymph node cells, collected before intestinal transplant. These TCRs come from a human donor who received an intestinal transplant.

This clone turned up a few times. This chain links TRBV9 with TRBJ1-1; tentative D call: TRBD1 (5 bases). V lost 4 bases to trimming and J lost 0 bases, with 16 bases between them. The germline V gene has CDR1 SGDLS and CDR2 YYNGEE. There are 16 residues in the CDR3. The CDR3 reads CASSCCGGSLNTEAFF. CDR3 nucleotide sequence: TGTGCCAGCAGCTGTTGCGGGGGGAGTTTGAACACTGAAGCTTTCTTT.

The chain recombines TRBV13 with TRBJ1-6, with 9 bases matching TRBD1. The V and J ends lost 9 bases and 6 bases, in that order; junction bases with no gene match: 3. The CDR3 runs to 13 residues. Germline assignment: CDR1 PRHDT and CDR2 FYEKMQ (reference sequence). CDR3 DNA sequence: TGTGCCAGTCGGGACAGGGCTAATTCACCCCTCCACTTT. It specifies CASRDRANSPLHF. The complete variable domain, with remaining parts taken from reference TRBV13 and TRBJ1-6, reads AAGVIQSPRHLIKEKRETATLKCYPIPRHDTVYWYQQGPGQDPQFLISFYEKMQSDKGSIPDRFSAQQFSDYHSELNMSSLELGDSALYFCASRDRANSPLHFGNGTRLTVT.

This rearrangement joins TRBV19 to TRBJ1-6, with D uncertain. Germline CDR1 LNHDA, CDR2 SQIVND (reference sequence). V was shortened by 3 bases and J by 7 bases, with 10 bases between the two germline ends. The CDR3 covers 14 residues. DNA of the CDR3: TGTGCCAGTAGTATGGAGCCAATAAATTCACCCCTCCACTTT. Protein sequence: CASSMEPINSPLHF.

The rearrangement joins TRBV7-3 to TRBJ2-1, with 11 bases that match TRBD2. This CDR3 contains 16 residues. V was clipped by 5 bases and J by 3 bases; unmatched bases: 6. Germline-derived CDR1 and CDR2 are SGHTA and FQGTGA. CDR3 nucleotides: TGTGCCAGCAGCCCCACTAGCGGGGGCAACTACAATGAGCAGTTCTTC. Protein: CASSPTSGGNYNEQFF.

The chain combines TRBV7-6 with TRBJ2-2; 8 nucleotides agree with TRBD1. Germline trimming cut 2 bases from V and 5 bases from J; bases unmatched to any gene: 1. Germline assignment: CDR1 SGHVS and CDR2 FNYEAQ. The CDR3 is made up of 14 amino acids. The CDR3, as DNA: TGTGCCAGCAGCTTAACAGGGGGGACCGGGGAGCTGTTTTTT. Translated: CASSLTGGTGELFF.